Listed below are T cell receptor beta chains from one sample, sequenced in a study of cytomegalovirus exposure and HLA in healthy donors. Assay used: immunoSEQ multiplex PCR; TCRdb lists only in-frame clones, some missing. The sample has under 200,000 clones, 55% to 65% seen once. Sequencing input: PBMCs. These receptors all stem from a man aged 40-49 years in good health and CMV-seronegative. Each CDR3 is given with its conserved first and last residue. Fields, in order: J gene, D gene, clone size, V gene, CDR3 DNA, CDR3 protein. A D gene is named only where the DNA matches it firmly. Rows may omit the clone size; those that give it use once, few, many or a size class.

>TRBJ2-7|NA|NA|TRBV6-5
TGTGCCAGCAGTTACCGAGGTGACAGGACCTACGAGCAGTACTTC
CASSYRGDRTYEQYF
>TRBJ1-3|NA|NA|TRBV30
TGTGCCAGAAAGGGGGGGCCATACTCTGGAAACACCATATATTTT
CARKGGPYSGNTIYF
>TRBJ2-4|TRBD2|NA|TRBV5-5
TGTGCCAGCAGCTTCCTAGCGGGGGGCGACATTCAGTACTTC
CASSFLAGGDIQYF
>TRBJ2-3|NA|NA|TRBV11-1
TGTGCCAGCAGCCGTGCCCCAGGGGAAGATACGCAGTATTTT
CASSRAPGEDTQYF
>TRBJ1-6|NA|few|TRBV7-9
TGTTCCAGCAGCTACGGGGATTCACCCCTCCACTTT
CSSSYGDSPLHF
>TRBJ2-3|NA|NA|TRBV6-6
TGTGCCAGCAGTTACATTGCGACAGATACGCAGTATTTT
CASSYIATDTQYF
>TRBJ1-5|TRBD1|NA|TRBV2
TGTGCCAGCGGTAGGGACAGGGGGAATCAGCCCCAGCATTTT
CASGRDRGNQPQHF
>TRBJ2-1|TRBD1|NA|TRBV7-9
TGTTCCAGCAGCTTAACATCGACAGGGTACAATGAGCAGTTCTTC
CSSSLTSTGYNEQFF
>TRBJ2-2|NA|few|TRBV4-1
TGCGCCAGCAGCCACAGGGGTATGGACACCGGGGAGCTGTTTTTT
CASSHRGMDTGELFF
>TRBJ2-4|TRBD2|NA|TRBV5-6
TGTGCCAGCAGCTCGAGCGGGGGGGCCGTATACATTCAGTACTTC
CASSSSGGAVYIQYF
>TRBJ2-7|NA|NA|TRBV11-2
TGTGCCAGCAGCTTAGATCGTGGAGTAGCGGTCTACTACGAGCAGTACTTC
CASSLDRGVAVYYEQYF
>TRBJ1-6|NA|NA|TRBV12-2
TGTGCAAGTCGCTTAGGGCGACAGGGTCATTCACCCCTCCACTTT
CASRLGRQGHSPLHF
>TRBJ2-2|NA|NA|TRBV19
TGTGCCAGTAGTATAGAAGGGAATCTAGCGACCGGGGAGCTGTTTTTT
CASSIEGNLATGELFF
>TRBJ2-5|NA|NA|TRBV18
TGTGCCAGCTCACTTTCCCAGTACCAAGAGACCCAGTACTTC
CASSLSQYQETQYF
>TRBJ1-2|TRBD1|NA|TRBV10-3
TGTGCCATCAGTGGACAGGGTGAAGGCTACACCTTC
CAISGQGEGYTF
>TRBJ2-7|NA|few|TRBV5-5
TGTGCCAGCAGCTTGGGACCCCAGACTAGTTCCTACGAGCAGTACTTC
CASSLGPQTSSYEQYF
>TRBJ2-1|TRBD2|few|TRBV7-2
TGTGCCAGCATCTCCGCGGGGGGTTACAATGAGCAGTTCTTC
CASISAGGYNEQFF
>TRBJ1-1|NA|NA|TRBV9
TGTGCCAGCAGCGTAGGAGTGCGGGGGAGCGTCACTGAAGCTTTCTTT
CASSVGVRGSVTEAFF